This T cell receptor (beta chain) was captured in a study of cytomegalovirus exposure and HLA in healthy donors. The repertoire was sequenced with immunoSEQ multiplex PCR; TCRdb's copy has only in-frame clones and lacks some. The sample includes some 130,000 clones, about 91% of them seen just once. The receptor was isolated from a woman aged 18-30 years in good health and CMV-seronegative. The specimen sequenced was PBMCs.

In DNA, the CDR3 is TGTGCCAGCAGTTACCCAGGACAGTTTAGTGCGGCTTTCTTT. Its protein product is CASSYPGQFSAAFF. The chain is built from TRBV6-5 and TRBJ1-1; perhaps TRBD1 as D (6 bases). This CDR3 contains 14 residues. V lost 2 bases to trimming and J lost 11 bases, with 18 bases between them. Germline V lookup: CDR1 MNHEY, CDR2 SVGAGI.